Detailed here is one T cell receptor beta chain. The CDR3 has 11 amino acids. Between the trimmed V and J ends, which lost 8 bases and 2 bases, there was a span of 9 bases. CDR1 is DFQATT and CDR2 is SNEGSKA in the germline V gene (reference sequence). Participant age was roughly 18 to 89 years, and participants resided in 25 or so US areas. Participant-given clinical history determined each cohort assignment. These data come from a study of blood T cell repertoires in COVID-19. Whole-study context: PBMCs, B-cell-depleted T cells, or T cells provided the cDNA or gDNA that made up the material.

The protocol was immunoSEQ multiplex PCR, while the TCRdb copy is restricted to in-frame clones and leaves out a portion. Among hundreds of thousands of clones, 88% were seen once, and the ten largest hold approximately 3%. This TCR derives from a woman in her forties or fifties who had recovered from COVID-19. The J gene is TRBJ2-5, the V gene TRBV20-1, with a tentative D call TRBD1 (5 bases). Sequencing used PBMCs or T cells enriched from blood (not recorded which). CDR3 loop: CSITGQETQYF. Here the CDR3 DNA reads TGCAGTATTACAGGACAAGAGACCCAGTACTTC.